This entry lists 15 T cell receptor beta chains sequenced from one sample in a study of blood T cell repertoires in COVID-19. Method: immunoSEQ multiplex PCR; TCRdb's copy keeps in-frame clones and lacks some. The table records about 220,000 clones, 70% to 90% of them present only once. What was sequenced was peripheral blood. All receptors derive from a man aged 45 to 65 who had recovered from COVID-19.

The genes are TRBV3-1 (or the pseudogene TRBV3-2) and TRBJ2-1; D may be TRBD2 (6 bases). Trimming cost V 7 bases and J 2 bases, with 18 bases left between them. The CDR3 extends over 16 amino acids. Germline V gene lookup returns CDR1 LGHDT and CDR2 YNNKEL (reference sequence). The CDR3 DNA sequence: TGTGCCAGCACCCCGTCACTGGGGGAGGCCTACAATGAGCAGTTCTTC. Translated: CASTPSLGEAYNEQFF.

In DNA form, the CDR3 reads TGTGCCTGGAGTGGGGCAGGGGGTGAGCAGTTCTTC. Translating it yields CAWSGAGGEQFF. The chain recombines TRBV30 with TRBJ2-1, with 7 bases lining up with TRBD1. Trimming took 1 base from V and 9 from J; bases not matched to a gene: 3. The CDR3 is 12 residues long. Germline V gives CDR1 GTSNPN, CDR2 SVGIG (reference sequence).

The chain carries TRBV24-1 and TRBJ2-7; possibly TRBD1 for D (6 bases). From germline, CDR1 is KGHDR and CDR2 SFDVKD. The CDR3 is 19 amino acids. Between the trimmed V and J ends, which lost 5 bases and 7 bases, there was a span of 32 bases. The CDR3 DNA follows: TGTGCCACCAGTGCCAAACATAGGACAGTGGGGTACCTACGTTATGAGCAGTACTTC. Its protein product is CATSAKHRTVGYLRYEQYF.

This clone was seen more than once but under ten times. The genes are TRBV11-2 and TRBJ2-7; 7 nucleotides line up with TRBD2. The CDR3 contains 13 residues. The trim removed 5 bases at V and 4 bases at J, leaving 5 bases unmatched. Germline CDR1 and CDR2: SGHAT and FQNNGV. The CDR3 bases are TGTGCCAGCAGCCAAAGCGGGGTTTACGAGCAGTACTTC. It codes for CASSQSGVYEQYF. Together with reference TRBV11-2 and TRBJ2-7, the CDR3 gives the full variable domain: EAGVAQSPRYKIIEKRQSVAFWCNPISGHATLYWYQQILGQGPKLLIQFQNNGVVDDSQLPKDRFSAERLKGVDSTLKIQPAKLEDSAVYLCASSQSGVYEQYFGPGTRLTVT.

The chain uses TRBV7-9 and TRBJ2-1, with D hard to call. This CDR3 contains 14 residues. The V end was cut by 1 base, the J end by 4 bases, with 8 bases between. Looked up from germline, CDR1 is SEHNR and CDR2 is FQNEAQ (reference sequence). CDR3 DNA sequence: TGTGCCAGCAGCTTAGTTTCCGGGTACAATGAGCAGTTCTTC. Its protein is CASSLVSGYNEQFF. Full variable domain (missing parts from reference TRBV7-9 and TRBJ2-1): DTGVSQNPRHKITKRGQNVTFRCDPISEHNRLYWYRQTLGQGPEFLTYFQNEAQLEKSRLLSDRFSAERPKGSFSTLEIQRTEQGDSAMYLCASSLVSGYNEQFFGPGTRLTVL.

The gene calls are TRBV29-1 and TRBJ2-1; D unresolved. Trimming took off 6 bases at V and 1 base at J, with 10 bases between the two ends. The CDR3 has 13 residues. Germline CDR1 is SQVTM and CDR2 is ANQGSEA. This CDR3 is CSVALTSYNEQFF. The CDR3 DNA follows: TGCAGCGTCGCACTTACTTCCTACAATGAGCAGTTCTTC.

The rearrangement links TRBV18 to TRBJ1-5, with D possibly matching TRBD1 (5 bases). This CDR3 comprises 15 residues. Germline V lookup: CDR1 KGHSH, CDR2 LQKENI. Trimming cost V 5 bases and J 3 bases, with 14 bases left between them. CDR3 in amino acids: CASSSLQASNQPQHF. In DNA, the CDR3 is TGTGCCAGCTCATCACTACAGGCTTCCAATCAGCCCCAGCATTTT. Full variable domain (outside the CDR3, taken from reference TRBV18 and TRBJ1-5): NAGVMQNPRHLVRRRGQEARLRCSPMKGHSHVYWYRQLPEEGLKFMVYLQKENIIDESGMPKERFSAEFPKEGPSILRIQQVVRGDSAAYFCASSSLQASNQPQHFGDGTRLSIL.

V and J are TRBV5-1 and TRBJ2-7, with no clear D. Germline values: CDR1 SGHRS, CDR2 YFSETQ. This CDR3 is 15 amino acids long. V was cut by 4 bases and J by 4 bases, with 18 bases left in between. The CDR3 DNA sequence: TGCGCCAGCAGCCCCAGTCGAGGAAAGATTTACGAGCAGTACTTC. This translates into CASSPSRGKIYEQYF. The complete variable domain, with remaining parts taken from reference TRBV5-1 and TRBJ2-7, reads KAGVTQTPRYLIKTRGQQVTLSCSPISGHRSVSWYQQTPGQGLQFLFEYFSETQRNKGNFPGRFSGRQFSNSRSEMNVSTLELGDSALYLCASSPSRGKIYEQYFGPGTRLTVT.

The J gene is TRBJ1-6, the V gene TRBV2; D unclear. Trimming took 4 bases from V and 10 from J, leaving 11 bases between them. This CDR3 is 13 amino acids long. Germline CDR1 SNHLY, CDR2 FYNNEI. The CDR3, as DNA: TGTGCCAGCAGTGGGGAGGGTCCCTCACCCCTCCACTTT. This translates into CASSGEGPSPLHF.

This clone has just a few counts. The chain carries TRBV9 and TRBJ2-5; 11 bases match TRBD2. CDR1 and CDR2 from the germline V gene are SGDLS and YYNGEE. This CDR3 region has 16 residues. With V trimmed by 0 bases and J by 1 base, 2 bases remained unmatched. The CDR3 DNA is TGTGCCAGCAGCGTAGGACTAGCGGGATTCCAAGAGACCCAGTACTTC. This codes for CASSVGLAGFQETQYF.

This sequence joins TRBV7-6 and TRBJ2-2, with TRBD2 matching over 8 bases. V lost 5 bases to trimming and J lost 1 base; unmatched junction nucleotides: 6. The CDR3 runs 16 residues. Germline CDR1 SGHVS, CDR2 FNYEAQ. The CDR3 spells CASSPQSGRNTGELFF. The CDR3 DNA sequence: TGTGCCAGCAGCCCCCAAAGCGGGAGGAACACCGGGGAGCTGTTTTTT.

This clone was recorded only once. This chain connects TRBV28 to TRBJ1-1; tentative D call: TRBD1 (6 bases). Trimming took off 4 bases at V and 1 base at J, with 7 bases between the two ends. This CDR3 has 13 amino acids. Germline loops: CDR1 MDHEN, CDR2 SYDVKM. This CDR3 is CASSWGQNTEAFF. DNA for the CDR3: TGTGCCAGCAGTTGGGGACAGAACACTGAAGCTTTCTTT.

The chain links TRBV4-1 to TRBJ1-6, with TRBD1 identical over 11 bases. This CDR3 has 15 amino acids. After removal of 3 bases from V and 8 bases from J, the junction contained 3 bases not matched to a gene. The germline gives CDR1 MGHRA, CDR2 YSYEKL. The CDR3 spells CASSHLGQGDSPLHF. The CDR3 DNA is TGCGCCAGCAGCCACCTGGGACAGGGGGATTCACCCCTCCACTTT.

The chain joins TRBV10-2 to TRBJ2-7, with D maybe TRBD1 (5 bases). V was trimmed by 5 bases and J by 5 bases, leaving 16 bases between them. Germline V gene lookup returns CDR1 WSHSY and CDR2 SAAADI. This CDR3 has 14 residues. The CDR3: CASSPNRRSNEQYF. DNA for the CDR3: TGCGCCAGCAGTCCTAACAGGAGAAGCAACGAGCAGTACTTC.

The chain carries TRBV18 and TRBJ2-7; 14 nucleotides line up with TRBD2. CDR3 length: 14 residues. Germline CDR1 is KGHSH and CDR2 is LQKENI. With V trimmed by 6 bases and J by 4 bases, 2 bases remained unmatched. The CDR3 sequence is CASSGLAGEYEQYF. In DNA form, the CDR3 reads TGTGCCAGCTCGGGACTAGCGGGAGAGTACGAGCAGTACTTC.